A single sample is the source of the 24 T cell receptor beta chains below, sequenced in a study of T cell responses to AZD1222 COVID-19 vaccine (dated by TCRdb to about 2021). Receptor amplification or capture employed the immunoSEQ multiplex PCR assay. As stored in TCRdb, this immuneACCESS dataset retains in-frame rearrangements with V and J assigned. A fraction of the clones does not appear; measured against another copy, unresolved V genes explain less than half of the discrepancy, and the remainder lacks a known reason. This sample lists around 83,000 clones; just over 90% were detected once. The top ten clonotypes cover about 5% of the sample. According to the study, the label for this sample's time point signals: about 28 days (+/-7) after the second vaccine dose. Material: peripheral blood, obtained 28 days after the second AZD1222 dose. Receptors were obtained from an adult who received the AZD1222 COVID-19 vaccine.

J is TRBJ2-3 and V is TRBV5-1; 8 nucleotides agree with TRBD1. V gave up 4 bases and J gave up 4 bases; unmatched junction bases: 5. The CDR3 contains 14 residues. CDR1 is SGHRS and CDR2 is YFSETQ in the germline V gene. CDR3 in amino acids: CASSVDRGADTQYF. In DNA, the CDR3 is TGCGCCAGCAGCGTAGACAGGGGTGCAGATACGCAGTATTTT.

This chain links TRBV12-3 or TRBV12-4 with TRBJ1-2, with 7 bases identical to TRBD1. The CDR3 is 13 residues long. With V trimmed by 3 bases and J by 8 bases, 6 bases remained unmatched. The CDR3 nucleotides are TGTGCCAGCAGTTTGAAGGGGGCGGGAGGCTACACCTTC. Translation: CASSLKGAGGYTF.

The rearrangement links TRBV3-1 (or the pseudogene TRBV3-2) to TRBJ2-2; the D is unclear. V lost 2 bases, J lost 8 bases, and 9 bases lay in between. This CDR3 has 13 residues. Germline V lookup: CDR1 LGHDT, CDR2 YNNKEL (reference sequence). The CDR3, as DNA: TGTGCCAGCAGCCAATTGATTCTGGGGGAGCTGTTTTTT. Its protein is CASSQLILGELFF.

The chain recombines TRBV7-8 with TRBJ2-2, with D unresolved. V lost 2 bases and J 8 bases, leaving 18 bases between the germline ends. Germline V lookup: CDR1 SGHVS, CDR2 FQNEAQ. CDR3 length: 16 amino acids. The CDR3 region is CASSLYSLVLSGELFF. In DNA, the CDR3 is TGTGCCAGCAGCTTATACTCCCTCGTACTTTCTGGGGAGCTGTTTTTT.

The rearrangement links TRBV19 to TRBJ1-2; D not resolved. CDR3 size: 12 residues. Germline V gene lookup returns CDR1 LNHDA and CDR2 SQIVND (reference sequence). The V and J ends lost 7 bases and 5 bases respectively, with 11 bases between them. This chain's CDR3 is CASTSRDYGYTF. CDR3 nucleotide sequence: TGTGCCAGTACCTCCCGGGATTATGGCTACACCTTC.

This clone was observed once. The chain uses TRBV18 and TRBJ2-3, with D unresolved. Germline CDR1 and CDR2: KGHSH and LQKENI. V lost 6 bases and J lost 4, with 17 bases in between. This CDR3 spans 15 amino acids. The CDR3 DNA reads TGTGCCAGCTCCCCCCGCCCTTCCACCGCAGATACGCAGTATTTT. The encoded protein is CASSPRPSTADTQYF.

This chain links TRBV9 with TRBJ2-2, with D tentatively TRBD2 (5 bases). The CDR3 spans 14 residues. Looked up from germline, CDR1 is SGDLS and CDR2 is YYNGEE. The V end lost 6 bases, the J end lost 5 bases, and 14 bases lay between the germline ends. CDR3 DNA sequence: TGTGCCAGCACCCGGGGTAGTCGGACCGGGGAGCTGTTTTTT. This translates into CASTRGSRTGELFF.

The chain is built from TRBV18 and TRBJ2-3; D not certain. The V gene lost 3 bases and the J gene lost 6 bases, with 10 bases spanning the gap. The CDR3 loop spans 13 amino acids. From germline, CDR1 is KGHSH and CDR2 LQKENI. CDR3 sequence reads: CASSPPSGDTQYF. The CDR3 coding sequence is TGTGCCAGCTCACCTCCATCTGGGGATACGCAGTATTTT.

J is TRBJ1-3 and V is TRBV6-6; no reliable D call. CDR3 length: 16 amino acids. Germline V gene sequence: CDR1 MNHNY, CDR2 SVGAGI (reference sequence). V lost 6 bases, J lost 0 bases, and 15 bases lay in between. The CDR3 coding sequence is TGTGCCAGCAGCTACATGACATCATCCTCTGGAAACACCATATATTTT. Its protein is CASSYMTSSSGNTIYF.

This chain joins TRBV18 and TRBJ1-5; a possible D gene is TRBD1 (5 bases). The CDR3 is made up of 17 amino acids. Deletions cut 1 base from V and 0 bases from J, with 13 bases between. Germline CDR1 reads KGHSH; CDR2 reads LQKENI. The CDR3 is CASSPRGSADSNQPQHF. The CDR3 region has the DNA TGTGCCAGCTCACCACGGGGGTCGGCGGATAGCAATCAGCCCCAGCATTTT.

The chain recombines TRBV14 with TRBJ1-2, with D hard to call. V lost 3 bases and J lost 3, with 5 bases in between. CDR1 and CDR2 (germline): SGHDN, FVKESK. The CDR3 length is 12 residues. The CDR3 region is CASSQYDYGYTF. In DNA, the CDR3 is TGTGCCAGCAGCCAGTATGACTATGGCTACACCTTC.

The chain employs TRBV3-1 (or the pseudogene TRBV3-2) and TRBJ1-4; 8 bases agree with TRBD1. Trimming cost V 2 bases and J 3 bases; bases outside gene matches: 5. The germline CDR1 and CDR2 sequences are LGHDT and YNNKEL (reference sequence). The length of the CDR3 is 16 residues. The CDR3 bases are TGTGCCAGCAGCCAACGCGGGACAGGCCCTAATGAAAAACTGTTTTTT. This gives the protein CASSQRGTGPNEKLFF.

Here the CDR3 DNA reads TGCAGCGTTTTTAGGGGGAACACTGAAGCTTTCTTT. Translation: CSVFRGNTEAFF. The V and J genes are TRBV29-1 and TRBJ1-1; TRBD1 is a possible D gene (5 bases). V gave up 5 bases and J gave up 1 base, with 8 bases separating them. This CDR3 spans 12 amino acids. CDR1 is SQVTM and CDR2 is ANQGSEA in the germline V gene. The full variable domain, rest sourced from reference TRBV29-1 and TRBJ1-1, is SAVISQKPSRDICQRGTSLTIQCQVDSQVTMMFWYRQQPGQSLTLIATANQGSEATYESGFVIDKFPISRPNLTFSTLTVSNMSPEDSSIYLCSVFRGNTEAFFGQGTRLTVV.

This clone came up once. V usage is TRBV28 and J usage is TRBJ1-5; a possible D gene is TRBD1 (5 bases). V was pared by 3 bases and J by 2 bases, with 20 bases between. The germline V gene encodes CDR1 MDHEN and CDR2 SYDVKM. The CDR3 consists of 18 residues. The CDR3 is CASSLGGQGVGGNQPQHF. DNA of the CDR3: TGTGCCAGCAGTTTGGGAGGTCAAGGGGTCGGTGGCAATCAGCCCCAGCATTTT.

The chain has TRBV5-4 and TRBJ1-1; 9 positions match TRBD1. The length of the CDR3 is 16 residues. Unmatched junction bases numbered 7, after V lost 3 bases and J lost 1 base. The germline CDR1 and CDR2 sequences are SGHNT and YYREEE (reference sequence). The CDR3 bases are TGTGCCAGCAGCTCCCAATACAGGGGGCCGAACACTGAAGCTTTCTTT. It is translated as CASSSQYRGPNTEAFF. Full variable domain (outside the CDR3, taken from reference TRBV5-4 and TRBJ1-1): ETGVTQSPTHLIKTRGQQVTLRCSSQSGHNTVSWYQQALGQGPQFIFQYYREEENGRGNFPPRFSGLQFPNYSSELNVNALELDDSALYLCASSSQYRGPNTEAFFGQGTRLTVV.

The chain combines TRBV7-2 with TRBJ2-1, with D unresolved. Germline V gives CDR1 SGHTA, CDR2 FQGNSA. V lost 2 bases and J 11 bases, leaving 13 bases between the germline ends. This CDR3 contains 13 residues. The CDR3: CASSLTGGIQQFF. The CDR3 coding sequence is TGTGCCAGCAGCTTAACCGGCGGCATTCAGCAGTTCTTC.

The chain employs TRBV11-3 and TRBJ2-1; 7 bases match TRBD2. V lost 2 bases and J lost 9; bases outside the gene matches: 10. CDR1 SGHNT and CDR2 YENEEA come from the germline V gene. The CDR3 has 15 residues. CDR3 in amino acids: CASSLYYGGVVEQFF. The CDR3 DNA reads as TGTGCCAGCAGCTTATATTATGGGGGGGTGGTTGAGCAGTTCTTC.

The CDR3 DNA reads TGTGCCAGCAGCTTAGATTCGGGGACAGGGGGCTTGACTAATGAAAAACTGTTTTTT. This encodes CASSLDSGTGGLTNEKLFF. This rearrangement joins TRBV11-2 to TRBJ1-4; 12 nucleotides match TRBD1. V shed 0 bases and J 2 bases; nucleotides not matched to a gene: 7. The CDR3 length is 19 residues. Germline V gives CDR1 SGHAT, CDR2 FQNNGV.

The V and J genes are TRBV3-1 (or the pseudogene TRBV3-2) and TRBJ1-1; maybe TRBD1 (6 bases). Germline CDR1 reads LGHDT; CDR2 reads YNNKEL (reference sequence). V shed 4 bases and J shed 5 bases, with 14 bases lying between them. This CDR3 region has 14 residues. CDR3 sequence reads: CASSRGPGVTEAFF. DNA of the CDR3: TGTGCCAGCAGCCGGGGGCCAGGGGTGACTGAAGCTTTCTTT.

The CDR3 here is CASSSNPGQGSGELFF. The CDR3 DNA sequence: TGCGCCAGCAGCTCTAACCCGGGACAGGGGTCCGGGGAGCTGTTTTTT. V and J are TRBV5-1 and TRBJ2-2; TRBD1 aligns across 10 bases. Germline CDR1 is SGHRS and CDR2 is YFSETQ. The CDR3 consists of 16 residues. The V segment lost 3 bases and the J segment 6 bases; nucleotides outside the gene matches: 8.

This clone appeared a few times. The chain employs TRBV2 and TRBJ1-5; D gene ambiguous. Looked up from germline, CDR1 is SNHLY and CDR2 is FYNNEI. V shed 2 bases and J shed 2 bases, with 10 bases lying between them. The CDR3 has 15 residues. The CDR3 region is CASSERVQGNQPQHF. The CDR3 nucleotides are TGTGCCAGCAGTGAAAGAGTGCAGGGCAATCAGCCCCAGCATTTT.

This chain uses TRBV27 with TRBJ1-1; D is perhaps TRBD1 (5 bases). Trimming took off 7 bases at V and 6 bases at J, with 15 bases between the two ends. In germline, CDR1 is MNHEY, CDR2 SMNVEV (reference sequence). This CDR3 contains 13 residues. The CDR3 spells CASMTGGVAEAFF. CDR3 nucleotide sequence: TGTGCCAGCATGACGGGGGGGGTAGCTGAAGCTTTCTTT.

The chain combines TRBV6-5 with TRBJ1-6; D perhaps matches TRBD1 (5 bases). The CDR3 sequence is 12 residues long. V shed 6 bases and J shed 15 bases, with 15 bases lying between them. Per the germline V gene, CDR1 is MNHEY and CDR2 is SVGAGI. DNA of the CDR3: TGTGCCAGCAGGTCCGCAGGGTCTAACCTCCACTTT. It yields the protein CASRSAGSNLHF.

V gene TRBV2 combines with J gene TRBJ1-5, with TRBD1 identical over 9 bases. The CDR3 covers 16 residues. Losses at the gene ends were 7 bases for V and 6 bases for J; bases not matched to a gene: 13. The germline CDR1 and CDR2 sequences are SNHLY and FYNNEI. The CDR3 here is CASTPDRGLAGQPQHF. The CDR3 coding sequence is TGTGCCAGCACGCCGGACAGGGGTTTAGCCGGTCAGCCCCAGCATTTT.